The 21 T cell receptor beta chains listed next were all sequenced from one sample in a study of human CD8 memory T cell subsets (dated by TCRdb to the early 2020s). Sequenced on a NextSeq 550. A Human TCR Profiling Kit was used to prepare UMI-labeled 5' RACE TCRbeta libraries. Reads reprocessed by TCRdb are summarized as one entry per CDR3 protein sequence, and DNA is absent. For this sample, the table gives about 10,000 distinct CDR3 sequences. The biggest ten clones account for roughly 20% of the sample. Sequencing was done on a sample of CD8+ stem-like memory T cells (TSCM and TCM) sorted from PBMCs. The cell subset or site label here, explained by the study, means: stem-like memory CD8 T cells (TSTEM), CCR7+ PD-1- TIGIT-. These receptors originate from a human donor in good health.

By frequency, this clonotype registers medium-sized. The chain joins TRBV6-5 to TRBJ1-2; TCRdb indicates TRBD1, and absent DNA this call remains unverified. Germline assignment: CDR1 MNHEY and CDR2 SVGAGI. The CDR3 consists of 17 residues. The CDR3 reads CASSYSPTGTALGGYTF.

The chain recombines TRBV12-3 or TRBV12-4 with TRBJ2-3; with no DNA, the TCRdb D assignment of TRBD1 cannot be verified. The CDR3 runs 16 residues. CDR3 protein: CASRGGNRGLTDTQYF.

This clonotype is labeled medium-sized based on frequency. This sequence joins TRBV7-9 and TRBJ1-1; the D call of TRBD1 rests on TCRdb alone, since no DNA is present to check it. The germline V gene has CDR1 SEHNR and CDR2 FQNEAQ (reference sequence). This CDR3 contains 17 residues. The CDR3 sequence is CASSYLMGGQDDTEAFF. The full variable domain, in which reference TRBV7-9 and TRBJ1-1 provide the parts outside the CDR3, is DTGVSQNPRHKITKRGQNVTFRCDPISEHNRLYWYRQTLGQGPEFLTYFQNEAQLEKSRLLSDRFSAERPKGSFSTLEIQRTEQGDSAMYLCASSYLMGGQDDTEAFFGQGTRLTVV.

This clonotype is classed as medium-sized (0.01 to 0.1%) by frequency. The chain employs TRBV7-8 and TRBJ2-3; absent DNA, TCRdb's TRBD2 call cannot be checked. Per germline, CDR1 SGHVS and CDR2 FQNEAQ. The CDR3 is made up of 15 amino acids. The CDR3 protein is CASRLPVAGTDTQYF. Variable domain in full (rest from reference TRBV7-8 and TRBJ2-3): GAGVSQSPRYKVAKRGQDVALRCDPISGHVSLFWYQQALGQGPEFLTYFQNEAQLDKSGLPSDRFFAERPEGSVSTLKIQRTQQEDSAVYLCASRLPVAGTDTQYFGPGTRLTVL.

V usage is TRBV5-1 and J usage is TRBJ2-7; TCRdb selects TRBD1, and the lack of DNA leaves this call unchecked. In germline, CDR1 is SGHRS, CDR2 YFSETQ. CDR3 size: 16 residues. The chain's CDR3 is CASSGPMPGQGYEQYF.

This chain joins TRBV5-5 and TRBJ2-7; TCRdb's D call of TRBD1 is untestable without DNA. The CDR3 extends over 16 amino acids. From germline, CDR1 is SGHKS and CDR2 YYEKEE (reference sequence). Here the CDR3 reads CASSPKGQGASYEQYF.

CDR3 sequence: CASKSTGGYEQYF. The chain joins TRBV6-6 to TRBJ2-7; TCRdb gives TRBD1 as the D gene, but with no DNA this cannot be confirmed. Germline CDR1 is MNHNY and CDR2 is SVGAGI (reference sequence). The CDR3 is 13 amino acids.

The genes are TRBV10-2 and TRBJ2-3. From germline, CDR1 is WSHSY and CDR2 SAAADI. The CDR3 consists of 13 residues. CDR3 residues: CASSDFPTDTQYF.

The chain carries TRBV7-9 and TRBJ1-5; checking the TCRdb D call of TRBD1 is not possible without DNA. Germline CDR1 and CDR2: SEHNR and FQNEAQ (reference sequence). The CDR3 loop spans 13 amino acids. CDR3 sequence reads: CASSPDSDQPQHF.

The V gene is TRBV9, the J gene TRBJ2-7. This CDR3 contains 15 residues. Germline assignment: CDR1 SGDLS and CDR2 YYNGEE. The CDR3 loop reads CASSVGLGKTYEQYF.

CDR3: CSVEDRYNEQFF. V usage is TRBV29-1 and J usage is TRBJ2-1. CDR1 and CDR2 from the germline V gene are SQVTM and ANQGSEA. The CDR3 spans 12 residues.

The genes are TRBV5-1 and TRBJ2-4; the D call from TCRdb, TRBD2, cannot be confirmed without DNA. CDR1 is SGHRS and CDR2 is YFSETQ in the germline V gene. The CDR3 totals 16 residues. The CDR3 here is CASSLELAGAKNIQYF.

The rearrangement links TRBV21-1 to TRBJ1-1; the TRBD1 assignment by TCRdb is unverifiable without DNA. TRBV21-1 is a pseudogene locus. This CDR3 comprises 16 residues. This CDR3 is CASSNAPGATNTEAFF.

Considering frequency, this clonotype is medium-sized. The chain recombines TRBV6-4 with TRBJ2-3. The CDR3 has 13 residues. Germline loops: CDR1 MRHNA, CDR2 SNTAGT. The CDR3 loop reads CASSKEITDTQYF.

The V and J genes are TRBV7-2 and TRBJ2-7. Germline assignment: CDR1 SGHTA and CDR2 FQGNSA. The CDR3 is made up of 13 amino acids. CDR3 sequence reads: CASSLAPAYEQYF.

By frequency, this clonotype registers medium-sized (0.01 to 0.1%). The V and J genes are TRBV4-1 and TRBJ2-7; without DNA, the TCRdb call of TRBD1 cannot be checked. Germline V gene sequence: CDR1 MGHRA, CDR2 YSYEKL. This CDR3 region has 13 residues. The CDR3 sequence is CASSDRMTYEQYF.

The chain joins TRBV14 to TRBJ1-2. This CDR3 has 16 residues. CDR1 SGHDN and CDR2 FVKESK come from the germline V gene. This chain's CDR3 is CASSQEQEGRSYGYTF.

This clonotype ranks as medium-sized in terms of frequency. The chain uses TRBV7-8 and TRBJ2-2. The CDR3 is 17 residues long. Germline CDR1 SGHVS, CDR2 FQNEAQ. The CDR3 here is CASSLFHASENTGELFF.

The V and J genes are TRBV20-1 and TRBJ2-3. The CDR3 consists of 14 residues. Per germline, CDR1 DFQATT and CDR2 SNEGSKA (reference sequence). The chain's CDR3 is CSARETSNTDTQYF.

The chain combines TRBV9 with TRBJ1-1; TCRdb returns TRBD1, unconfirmable since there is no DNA. The germline V gene has CDR1 SGDLS and CDR2 YYNGEE. The CDR3 runs to 16 residues. The CDR3 spells CASSVDATGVNTEAFF.

By frequency, this clonotype registers medium-sized. The chain carries TRBV5-1 and TRBJ2-1; TCRdb's D gene call, TRBD2, goes unchecked for lack of DNA. This CDR3 contains 15 residues. Germline loops: CDR1 SGHRS, CDR2 YFSETQ. The CDR3 sequence is CASSLTSGGYNEQFF.